This T cell receptor (beta chain) was obtained from a study of blood T cell repertoires in COVID-19. The overall study: Researchers got acute and convalescent COVID-19 samples from the United States, Italy and Spain. From T cells, B-cell-depleted T cells, or PBMCs came the material, which was cDNA or gDNA.

In this sample, this clone turned up once. The length of the CDR3 is 13 residues. With 6 bases removed from V and 8 bases from J, the gap between germline ends came to 16 bases. Germline V lookup: CDR1 SEHNR, CDR2 FQNEAQ (reference sequence). Authors' data handling: Reference gene primer amplification gave nucleated cell count estimates. TCRdb's copy holds only in-frame clones and misses some; the assay was immunoSEQ multiplex PCR. That table is the source of V, J and clone size, and D and trimming were worked out from the DNA. The sample lists roughly 220,000 clones, roughly 89% occurring once. The J gene is TRBJ1-2, the V gene TRBV7-9, with D hard to call. The sample comprised peripheral blood. This TCR came from a man aged 30 to 39 who had recovered from COVID-19. CDR3 sequence (DNA): TGTGCCAGCAGTCCGGTACGGGGATACGGCTACACCTTC. Protein product: CASSPVRGYGYTF.